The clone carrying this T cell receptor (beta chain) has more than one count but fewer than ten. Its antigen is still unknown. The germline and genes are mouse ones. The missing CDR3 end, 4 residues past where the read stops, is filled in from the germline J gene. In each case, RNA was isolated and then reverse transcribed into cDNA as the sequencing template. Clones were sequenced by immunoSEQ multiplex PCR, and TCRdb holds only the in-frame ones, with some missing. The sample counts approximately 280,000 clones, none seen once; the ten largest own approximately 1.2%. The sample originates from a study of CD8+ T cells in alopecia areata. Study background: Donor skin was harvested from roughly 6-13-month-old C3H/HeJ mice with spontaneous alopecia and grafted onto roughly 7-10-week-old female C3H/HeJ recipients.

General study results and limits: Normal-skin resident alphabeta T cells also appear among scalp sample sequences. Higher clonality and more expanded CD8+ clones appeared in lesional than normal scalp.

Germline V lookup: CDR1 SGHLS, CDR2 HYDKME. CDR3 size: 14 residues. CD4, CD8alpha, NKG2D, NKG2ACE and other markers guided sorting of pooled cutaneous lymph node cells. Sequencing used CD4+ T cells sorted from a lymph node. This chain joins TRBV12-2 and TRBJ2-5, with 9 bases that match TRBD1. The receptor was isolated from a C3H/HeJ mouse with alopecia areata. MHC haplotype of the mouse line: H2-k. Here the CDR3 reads CASSSGTGKDTQYF. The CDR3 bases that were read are TGTGCCAGCTCTTCCGGGACAGGGAAGGAC.